This T cell receptor (beta chain) is from a study of Ad26.COV2.S vaccination and SARS-CoV-2 variants. Treatment meaning: approximately 18 received Ad26.COV2.S at low or high dose, single or two shots; about 5 received placebo; per-sample allocation not given. Collection of samples fell on day 63 after the first vaccine or placebo injection. The table came from immunoSEQ multiplex PCR; TCRdb's copy has only in-frame clones and leaves some out. The table records a few hundred thousand clones, roughly 90% of them present only once. The germline gives CDR1 SGHAT, CDR2 FQNNGV. The CDR3 length is 14 residues. Trimming removed 5 bases from V and 2 bases from J; junction bases left unmatched: 6.

This chain uses TRBV11-2 with TRBJ2-7; 7 nucleotides match TRBD1. This receptor was taken from a person aged 18 to 59 who received the Ad26.COV2.S COVID-19 vaccine or a placebo. Specimen: peripheral blood, collected in a trial of Ad26.COV2.S vaccine versus placebo. The CDR3 DNA reads TGTGCCAGCAGCAATCCCGGGACAGCCTACGAGCAGTACTTC. This translates into CASSNPGTAYEQYF.